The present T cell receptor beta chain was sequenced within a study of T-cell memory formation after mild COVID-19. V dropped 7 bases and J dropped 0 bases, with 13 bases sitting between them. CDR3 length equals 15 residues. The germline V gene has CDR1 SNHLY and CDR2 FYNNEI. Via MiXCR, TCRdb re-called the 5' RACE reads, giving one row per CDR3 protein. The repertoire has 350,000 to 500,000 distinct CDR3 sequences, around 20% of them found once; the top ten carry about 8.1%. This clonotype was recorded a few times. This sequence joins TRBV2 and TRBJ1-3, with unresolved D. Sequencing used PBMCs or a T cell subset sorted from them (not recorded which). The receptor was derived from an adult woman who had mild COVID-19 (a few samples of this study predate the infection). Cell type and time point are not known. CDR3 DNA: TGTGCCAGCACCGAGAGACGGTTCTCTGGAAACACCATATATTTT. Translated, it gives CASTERRFSGNTIYF.